The text below deals with one T cell receptor (beta chain). The data derive from a study of blood T cell repertoires in COVID-19. Study-level information: Samples taken during acute and convalescent COVID-19 were collected in the United States, Italy and Spain. T cells, B-cell-depleted T cells, or PBMCs supplied cDNA or gDNA.

Original processing methods: Estimates of nucleated cell counts were drawn from the amplification of reference gene primers. The data were produced by immunoSEQ multiplex PCR, yet TCRdb's version contains in-frame clones alone and is incomplete. V and J calls and clone size are those listed in that table; D and trimming were worked out from the DNA. The data contain approximately 150,000 clones, approximately 90% of them singletons. The V gene lost 3 bases and the J gene lost 0 bases, with 12 bases spanning the gap. The CDR3 covers 16 residues. The germline gives CDR1 KGHSH, CDR2 LQKENI. Sequencing was done on a sample of peripheral blood. This TCR was sampled from a woman in her forties or fifties with acute or convalescent COVID-19. The rearrangement uses TRBV18 and TRBJ1-3, with a possible D match to TRBD1 (5 bases). Here the CDR3 DNA reads TGTGCCAGCTCACCGGGGGGACCGAACTCTGGAAACACCATATATTTT. Residues: CASSPGGPNSGNTIYF. The full variable domain, with the rest looked up from reference TRBV18 and TRBJ1-3, is NAGVMQNPRHLVRRRGQEARLRCSPMKGHSHVYWYRQLPEEGLKFMVYLQKENIIDESGMPKERFSAEFPKEGPSILRIQQVVRGDSAAYFCASSPGGPNSGNTIYFGEGSWLTVV.